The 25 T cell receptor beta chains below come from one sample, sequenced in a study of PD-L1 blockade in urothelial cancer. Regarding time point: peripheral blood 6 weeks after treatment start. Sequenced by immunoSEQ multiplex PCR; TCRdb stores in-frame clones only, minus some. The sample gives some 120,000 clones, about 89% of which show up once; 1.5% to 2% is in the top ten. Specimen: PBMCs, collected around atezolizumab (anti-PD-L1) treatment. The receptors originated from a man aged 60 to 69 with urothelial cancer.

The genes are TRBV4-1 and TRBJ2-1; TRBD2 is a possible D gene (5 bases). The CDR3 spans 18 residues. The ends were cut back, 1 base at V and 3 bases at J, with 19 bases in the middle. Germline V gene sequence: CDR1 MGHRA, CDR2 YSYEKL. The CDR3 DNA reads TGCGCCAGCAGCCAAGGAGGGCGGGCGGGCTGGGGCTACAATGAGCAGTTCTTC. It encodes CASSQGGRAGWGYNEQFF.

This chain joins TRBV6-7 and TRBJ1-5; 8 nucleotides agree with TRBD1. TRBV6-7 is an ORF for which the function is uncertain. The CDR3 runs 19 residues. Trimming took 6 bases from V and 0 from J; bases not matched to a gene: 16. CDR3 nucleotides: TGTGCCAGCAGGTGGGTTAGGCAGGGGGCCGCTAGTAGCAATCAGCCCCAGCATTTT. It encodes CASRWVRQGAASSNQPQHF.

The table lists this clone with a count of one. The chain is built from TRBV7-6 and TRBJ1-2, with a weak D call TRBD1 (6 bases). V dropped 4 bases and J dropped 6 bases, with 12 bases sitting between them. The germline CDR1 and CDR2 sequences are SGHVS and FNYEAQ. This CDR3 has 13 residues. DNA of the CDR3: TGTGCCAGCAGCTGGTCAGGGGATGATGGCTACACCTTC. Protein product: CASSWSGDDGYTF.

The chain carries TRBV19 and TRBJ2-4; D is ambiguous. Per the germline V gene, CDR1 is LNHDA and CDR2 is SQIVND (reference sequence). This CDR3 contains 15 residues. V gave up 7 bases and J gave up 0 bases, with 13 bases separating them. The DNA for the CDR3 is TGTGCCAGTACCTCCTCAAGCCTAGCCAAAAACATTCAGTACTTC. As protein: CASTSSSLAKNIQYF.

CDR3 sequence (DNA): TGTGCCAGTAGTATGACCGGGGATCAGCCCCAGCATTTT. Amino acid sequence: CASSMTGDQPQHF. The chain is built from TRBV19 and TRBJ1-5; no clear D gene. The CDR3 runs to 13 residues. V was clipped by 3 bases and J by 5 bases, with 8 bases between them. Germline CDR1 is LNHDA and CDR2 is SQIVND (reference sequence).

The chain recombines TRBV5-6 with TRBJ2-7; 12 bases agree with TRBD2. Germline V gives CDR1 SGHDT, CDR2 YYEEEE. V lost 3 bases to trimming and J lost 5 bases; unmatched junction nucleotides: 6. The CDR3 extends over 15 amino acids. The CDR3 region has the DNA TGTGCCAGCAGCTCCCGACTAGCGGGAGTTGACGAGCAGTACTTC. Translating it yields CASSSRLAGVDEQYF.

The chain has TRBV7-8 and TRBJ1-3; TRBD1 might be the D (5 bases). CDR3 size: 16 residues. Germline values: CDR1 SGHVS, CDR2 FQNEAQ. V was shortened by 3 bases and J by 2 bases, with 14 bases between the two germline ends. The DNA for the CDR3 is TGTGCCAGCAGCTTCCCGTCAGCAGGGCCTGGAAACACCATATATTTT. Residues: CASSFPSAGPGNTIYF.

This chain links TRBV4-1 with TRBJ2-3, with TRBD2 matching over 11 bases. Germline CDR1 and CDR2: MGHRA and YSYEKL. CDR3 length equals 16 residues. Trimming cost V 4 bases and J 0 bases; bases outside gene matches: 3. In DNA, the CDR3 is TGCGCCAGCAGCCGCCGACTAGCGGGGAGCACAGATACGCAGTATTTT. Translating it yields CASSRRLAGSTDTQYF.

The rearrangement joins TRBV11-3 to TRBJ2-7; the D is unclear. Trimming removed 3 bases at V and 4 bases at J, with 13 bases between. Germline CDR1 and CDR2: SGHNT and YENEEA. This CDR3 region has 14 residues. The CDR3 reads CASSFLTDTYEQYF. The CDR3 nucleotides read TGTGCCAGCAGCTTTTTAACAGATACATACGAGCAGTACTTC.

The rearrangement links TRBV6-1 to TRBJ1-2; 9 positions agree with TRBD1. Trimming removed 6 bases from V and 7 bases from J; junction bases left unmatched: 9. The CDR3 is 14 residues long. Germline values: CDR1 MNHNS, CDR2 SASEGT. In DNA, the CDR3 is TGTGCCAGCAGATCCGGGACAGGGACAGCTGGCTACACCTTC. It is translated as CASRSGTGTAGYTF.

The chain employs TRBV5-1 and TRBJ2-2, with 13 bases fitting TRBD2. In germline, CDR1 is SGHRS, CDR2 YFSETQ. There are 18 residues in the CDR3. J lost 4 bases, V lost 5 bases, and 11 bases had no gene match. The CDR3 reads CASSSATWTSGSTGELFF. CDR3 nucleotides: TGCGCCAGCAGTTCCGCTACCTGGACTAGCGGGAGCACCGGGGAGCTGTTTTTT.

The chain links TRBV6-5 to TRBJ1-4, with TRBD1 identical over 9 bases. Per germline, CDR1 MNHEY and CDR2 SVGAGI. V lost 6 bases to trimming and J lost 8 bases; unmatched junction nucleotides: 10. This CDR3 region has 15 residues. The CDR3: CASSAGRTGVEKLFF. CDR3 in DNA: TGTGCCAGCAGCGCCGGGCGGACAGGGGTAGAAAAACTGTTTTTT.

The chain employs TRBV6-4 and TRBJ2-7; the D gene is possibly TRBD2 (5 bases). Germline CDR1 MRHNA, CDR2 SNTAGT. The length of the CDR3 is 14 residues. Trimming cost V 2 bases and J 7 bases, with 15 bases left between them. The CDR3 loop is CASSDRTGTGEQYF. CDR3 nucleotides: TGTGCCAGCAGTGACAGAACGGGAACGGGTGAGCAGTACTTC.

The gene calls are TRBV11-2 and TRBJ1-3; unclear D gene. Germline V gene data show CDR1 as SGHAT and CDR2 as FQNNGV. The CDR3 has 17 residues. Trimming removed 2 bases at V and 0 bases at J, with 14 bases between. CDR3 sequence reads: CASSLLLSVDSGNTIYF. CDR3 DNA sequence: TGTGCCAGCAGCTTACTCCTCAGCGTTGACTCTGGAAACACCATATATTTT.

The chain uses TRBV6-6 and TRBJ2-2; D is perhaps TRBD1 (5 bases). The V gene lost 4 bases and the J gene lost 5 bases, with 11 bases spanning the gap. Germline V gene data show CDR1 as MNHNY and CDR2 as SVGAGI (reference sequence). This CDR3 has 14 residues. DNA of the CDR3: TGTGCCAGCAGTTCCAGGGTTAATACCGGGGAGCTGTTTTTT. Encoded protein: CASSSRVNTGELFF.

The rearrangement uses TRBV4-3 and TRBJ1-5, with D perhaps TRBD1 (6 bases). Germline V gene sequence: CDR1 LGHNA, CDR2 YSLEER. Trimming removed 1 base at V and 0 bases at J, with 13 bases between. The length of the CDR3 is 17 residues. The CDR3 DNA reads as TGCGCCAGCAGCCAAGCTTGGACAGATCATAGCAATCAGCCCCAGCATTTT. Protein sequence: CASSQAWTDHSNQPQHF.

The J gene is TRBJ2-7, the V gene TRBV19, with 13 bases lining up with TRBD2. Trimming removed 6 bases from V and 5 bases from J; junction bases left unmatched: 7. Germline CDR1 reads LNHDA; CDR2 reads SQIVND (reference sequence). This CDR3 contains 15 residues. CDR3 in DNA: TGTGCCAGTAGCCTGACTAGCGGGGGGATCGACGAGCAGTACTTC. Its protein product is CASSLTSGGIDEQYF.

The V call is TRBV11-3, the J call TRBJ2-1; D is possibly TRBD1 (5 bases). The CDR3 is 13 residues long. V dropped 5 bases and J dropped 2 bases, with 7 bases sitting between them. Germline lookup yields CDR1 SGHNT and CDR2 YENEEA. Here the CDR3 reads CASSLRAYNEQFF. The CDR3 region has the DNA TGTGCCAGCAGCCTCAGGGCCTACAATGAGCAGTTCTTC.

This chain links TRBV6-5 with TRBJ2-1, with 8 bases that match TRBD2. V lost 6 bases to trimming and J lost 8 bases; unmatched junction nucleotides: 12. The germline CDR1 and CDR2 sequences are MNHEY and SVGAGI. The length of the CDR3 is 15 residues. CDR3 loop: CASSPTPAGVYEQFF. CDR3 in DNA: TGTGCCAGCAGCCCAACCCCAGCGGGAGTTTATGAGCAGTTCTTC.

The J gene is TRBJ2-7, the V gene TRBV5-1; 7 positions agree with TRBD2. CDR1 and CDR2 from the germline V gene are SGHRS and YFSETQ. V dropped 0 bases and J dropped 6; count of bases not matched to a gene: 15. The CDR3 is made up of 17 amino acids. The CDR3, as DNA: TGCGCCAGCAGCTTGGGGCCCGGGCGGGAGAGTAGAGTCGAGCAGTACTTC. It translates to CASSLGPGRESRVEQYF. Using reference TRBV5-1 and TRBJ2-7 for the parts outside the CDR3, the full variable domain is KAGVTQTPRYLIKTRGQQVTLSCSPISGHRSVSWYQQTPGQGLQFLFEYFSETQRNKGNFPGRFSGRQFSNSRSEMNVSTLELGDSALYLCASSLGPGRESRVEQYFGPGTRLTVT.

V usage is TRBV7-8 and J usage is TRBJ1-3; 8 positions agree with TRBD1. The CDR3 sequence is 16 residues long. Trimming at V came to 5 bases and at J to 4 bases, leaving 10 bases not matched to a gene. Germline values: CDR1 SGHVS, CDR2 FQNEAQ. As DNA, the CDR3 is TGTGCCAGCAGCCCAGACAGGGGTCGCGGGGGAAACACCATATATTTT. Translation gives CASSPDRGRGGNTIYF.

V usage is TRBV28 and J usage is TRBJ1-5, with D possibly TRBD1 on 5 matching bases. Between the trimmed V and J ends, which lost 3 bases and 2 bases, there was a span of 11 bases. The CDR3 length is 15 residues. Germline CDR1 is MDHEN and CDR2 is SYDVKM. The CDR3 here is CASSFGGVGNQPQHF. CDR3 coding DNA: TGTGCCAGCAGTTTTGGGGGGGTTGGCAATCAGCCCCAGCATTTT.

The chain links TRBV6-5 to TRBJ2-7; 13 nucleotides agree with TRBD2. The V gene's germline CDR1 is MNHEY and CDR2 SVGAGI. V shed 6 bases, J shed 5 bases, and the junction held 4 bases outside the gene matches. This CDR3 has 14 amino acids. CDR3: CASRTSGGRNEQYF. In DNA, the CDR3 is TGTGCCAGCAGGACTAGCGGGGGGAGGAACGAGCAGTACTTC.

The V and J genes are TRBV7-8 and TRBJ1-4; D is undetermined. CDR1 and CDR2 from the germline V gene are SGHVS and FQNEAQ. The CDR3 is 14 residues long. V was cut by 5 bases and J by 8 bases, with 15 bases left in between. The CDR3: CASSPGRVGEKLFF. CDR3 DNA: TGTGCCAGCAGCCCCGGGCGGGTGGGGGAAAAACTGTTTTTT.

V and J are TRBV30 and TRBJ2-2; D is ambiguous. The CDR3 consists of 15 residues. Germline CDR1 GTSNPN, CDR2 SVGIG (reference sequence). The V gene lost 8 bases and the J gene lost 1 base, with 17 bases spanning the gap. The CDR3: CAPTPCLGNTGELFF. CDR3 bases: TGTGCCCCAACTCCCTGCCTAGGGAACACCGGGGAGCTGTTTTTT. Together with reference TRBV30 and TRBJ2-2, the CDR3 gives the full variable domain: SQTIHQWPATLVQPVGSPLSLECTVEGTSNPNLYWYRQAAGRGLQLLFYSVGIGQISSEVPQNLSASRPQDRQFILSSKKLLLSDSGFYLCAPTPCLGNTGELFFGEGSRLTVL.